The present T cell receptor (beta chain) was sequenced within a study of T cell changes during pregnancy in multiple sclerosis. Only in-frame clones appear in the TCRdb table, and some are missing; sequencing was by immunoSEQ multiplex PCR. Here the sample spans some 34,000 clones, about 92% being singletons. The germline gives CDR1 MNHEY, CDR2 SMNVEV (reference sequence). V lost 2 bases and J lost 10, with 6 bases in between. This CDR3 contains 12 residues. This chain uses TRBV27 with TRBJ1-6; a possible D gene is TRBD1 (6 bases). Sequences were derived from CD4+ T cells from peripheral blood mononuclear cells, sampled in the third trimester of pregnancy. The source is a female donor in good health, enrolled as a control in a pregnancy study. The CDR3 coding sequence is TGTGCCAGCAGTTTACAGGGGTCACCCCTCCACTTT. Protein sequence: CASSLQGSPLHF.